This T cell receptor beta chain is drawn from a study of shared clonotypes between healthy human individuals. Overall study: Aged 18 to 49, the donors were a couple of women and a few men.

As to this clone: Its antigen is currently unknown.

TCRdb's table, derived via immunoSEQ multiplex PCR, lists solely in-frame clones and lacks some. The sample yields some 2.1 million clones, approximately 92% seen once. Study findings and constraints: It was observed that 5% to 6.5% of naive CD4 clonotypes were shared across several donors.

V lost 5 bases to trimming and J lost 7 bases, with 11 bases between them. The CDR3 is 13 amino acids. The germline V gene has CDR1 SEHNR and CDR2 FQNEAQ (reference sequence). It was CD45RO-negative cells, positively selected for CCR7, that made up naive CD8 cells, with terminally differentiated effector memory CD45RA+ cells excluded. The clonotype originates from a man aged 18 to 30 in good health. Some clones in this sample may be carry-over from other donors' samples. Sequenced: naive CD8+ T cells from PBMCs. J is TRBJ1-4 and V is TRBV7-9; D is possibly TRBD1 (6 bases). As DNA, the CDR3 is TGTGCCAGCAGCCAGGGGACGGGTGAAAAACTGTTTTTT. This encodes CASSQGTGEKLFF.